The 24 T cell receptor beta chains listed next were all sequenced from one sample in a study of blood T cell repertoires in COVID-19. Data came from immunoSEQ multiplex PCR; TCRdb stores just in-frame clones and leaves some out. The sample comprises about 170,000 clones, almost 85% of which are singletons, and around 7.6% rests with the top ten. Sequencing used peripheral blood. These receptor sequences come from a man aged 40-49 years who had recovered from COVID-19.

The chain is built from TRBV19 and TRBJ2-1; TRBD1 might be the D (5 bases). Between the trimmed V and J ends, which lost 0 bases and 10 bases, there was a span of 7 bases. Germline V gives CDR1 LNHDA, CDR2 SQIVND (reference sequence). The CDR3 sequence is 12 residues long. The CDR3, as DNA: TGTGCCAGTAGTATAGATCGGACAGAGCAGTTCTTC. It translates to CASSIDRTEQFF.

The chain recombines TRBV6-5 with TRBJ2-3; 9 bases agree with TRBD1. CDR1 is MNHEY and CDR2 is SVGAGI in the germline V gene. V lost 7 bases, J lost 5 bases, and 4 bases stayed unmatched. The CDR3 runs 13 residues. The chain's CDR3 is CASTGQGKDTQYF. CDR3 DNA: TGTGCCAGCACAGGACAGGGGAAAGATACGCAGTATTTT.

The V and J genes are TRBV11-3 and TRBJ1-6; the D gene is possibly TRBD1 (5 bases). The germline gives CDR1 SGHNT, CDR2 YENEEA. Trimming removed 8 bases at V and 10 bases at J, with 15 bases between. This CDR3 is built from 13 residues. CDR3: CASGVGRGSPLHF. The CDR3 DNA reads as TGTGCCAGCGGCGTGGGGCGCGGATCACCCCTCCACTTT.

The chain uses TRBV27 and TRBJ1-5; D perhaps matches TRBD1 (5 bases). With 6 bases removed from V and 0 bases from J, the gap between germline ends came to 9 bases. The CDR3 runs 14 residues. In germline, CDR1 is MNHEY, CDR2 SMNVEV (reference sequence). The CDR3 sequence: CASRRDYSNQPQHF. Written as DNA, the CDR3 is TGTGCCAGCAGACGGGACTATAGCAATCAGCCCCAGCATTTT.

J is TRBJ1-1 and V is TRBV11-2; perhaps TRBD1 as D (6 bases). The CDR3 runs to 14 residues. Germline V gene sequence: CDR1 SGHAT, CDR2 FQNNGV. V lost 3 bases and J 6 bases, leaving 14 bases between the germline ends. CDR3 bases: TGTGCCAGCAGCTTTTTTCAGGGGAAGGCTGAAGCTTTCTTT. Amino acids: CASSFFQGKAEAFF.

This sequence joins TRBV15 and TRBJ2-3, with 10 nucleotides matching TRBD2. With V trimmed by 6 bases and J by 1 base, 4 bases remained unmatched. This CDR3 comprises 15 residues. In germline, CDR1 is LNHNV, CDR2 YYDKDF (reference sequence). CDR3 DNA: TGTGCCACCAGAACTGGACTAGCGGGCACAGATACGCAGTATTTT. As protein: CATRTGLAGTDTQYF.

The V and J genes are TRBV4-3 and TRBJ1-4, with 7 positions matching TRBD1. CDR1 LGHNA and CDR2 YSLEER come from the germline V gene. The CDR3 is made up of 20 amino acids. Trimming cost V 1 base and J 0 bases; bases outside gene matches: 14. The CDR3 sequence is CASSQGDSTPFYATNEKLFF. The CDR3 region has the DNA TGCGCCAGCAGCCAAGGGGACAGCACCCCCTTCTATGCAACTAATGAAAAACTGTTTTTT.

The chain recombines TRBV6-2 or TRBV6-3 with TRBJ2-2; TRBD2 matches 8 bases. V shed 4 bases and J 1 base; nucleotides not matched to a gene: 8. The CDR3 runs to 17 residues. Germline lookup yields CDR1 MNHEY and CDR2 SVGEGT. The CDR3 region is CASSFRPGLENTGELFF. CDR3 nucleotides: TGTGCCAGCAGTTTCCGCCCGGGACTAGAGAACACCGGGGAGCTGTTTTTT.

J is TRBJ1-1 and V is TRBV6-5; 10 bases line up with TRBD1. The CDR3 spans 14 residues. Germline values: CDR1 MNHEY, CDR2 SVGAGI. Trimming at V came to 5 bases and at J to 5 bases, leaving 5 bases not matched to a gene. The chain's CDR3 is CASSRPGQGTEAFF. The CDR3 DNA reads TGTGCCAGCAGTCGTCCGGGACAGGGGACTGAAGCTTTCTTT.

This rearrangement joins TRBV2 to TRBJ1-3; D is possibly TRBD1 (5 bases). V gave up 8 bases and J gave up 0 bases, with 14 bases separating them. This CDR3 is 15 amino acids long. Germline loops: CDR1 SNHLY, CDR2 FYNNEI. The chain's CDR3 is CASQPDSYSGNTIYF. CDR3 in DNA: TGTGCCAGCCAACCCGACAGTTACTCTGGAAACACCATATATTTT.

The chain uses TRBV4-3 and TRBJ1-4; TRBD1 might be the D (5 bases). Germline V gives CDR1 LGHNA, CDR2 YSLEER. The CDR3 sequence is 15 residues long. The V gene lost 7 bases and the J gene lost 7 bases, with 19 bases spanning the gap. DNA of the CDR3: TGCGCCAGCAATCCAAGAGGAGGGGCCAGTGAAAAACTGTTTTTT. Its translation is CASNPRGGASEKLFF.

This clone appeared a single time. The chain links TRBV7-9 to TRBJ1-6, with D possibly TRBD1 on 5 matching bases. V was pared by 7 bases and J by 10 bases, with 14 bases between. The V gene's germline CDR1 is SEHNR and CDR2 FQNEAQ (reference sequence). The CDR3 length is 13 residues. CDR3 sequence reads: CASTFGTGSPLHF. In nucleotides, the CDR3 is TGTGCCAGCACCTTTGGGACTGGGTCACCCCTCCACTTT. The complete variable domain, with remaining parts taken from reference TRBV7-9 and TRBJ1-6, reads DTGVSQNPRHKITKRGQNVTFRCDPISEHNRLYWYRQTLGQGPEFLTYFQNEAQLEKSRLLSDRFSAERPKGSFSTLEIQRTEQGDSAMYLCASTFGTGSPLHFGNGTRLTVT.

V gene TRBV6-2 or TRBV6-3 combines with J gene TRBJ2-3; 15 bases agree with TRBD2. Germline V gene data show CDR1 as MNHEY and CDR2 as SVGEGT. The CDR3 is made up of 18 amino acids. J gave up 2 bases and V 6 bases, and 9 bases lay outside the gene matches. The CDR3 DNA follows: TGTGCCAGCAGCCGACCGGGACTAGCGGGAGGTTCCACAGATACGCAGTATTTT. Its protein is CASSRPGLAGGSTDTQYF.

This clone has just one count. CDR3: CASSQELIGDCYNEQFF. The CDR3 DNA is TGTGCCAGCAGCCAAGAGCTGATAGGGGACTGTTACAATGAGCAGTTCTTC. The chain uses TRBV3-1 (or the pseudogene TRBV3-2) and TRBJ2-1, with a tentative D call TRBD2 (6 bases). The CDR3 is 17 amino acids. CDR1 LGHDT and CDR2 YNNKEL come from the germline V gene (reference sequence). Trimming shortened V by 0 bases and J by 4 bases, and 16 bases separated the two germline ends.

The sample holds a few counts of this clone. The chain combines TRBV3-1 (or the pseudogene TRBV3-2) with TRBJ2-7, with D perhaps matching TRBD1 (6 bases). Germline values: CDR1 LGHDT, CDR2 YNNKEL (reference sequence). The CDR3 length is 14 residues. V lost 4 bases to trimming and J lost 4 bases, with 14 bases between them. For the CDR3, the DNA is TGTGCCAGCAGCCCTCGAGGGGGTTTATACGAGCAGTACTTC. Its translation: CASSPRGGLYEQYF.

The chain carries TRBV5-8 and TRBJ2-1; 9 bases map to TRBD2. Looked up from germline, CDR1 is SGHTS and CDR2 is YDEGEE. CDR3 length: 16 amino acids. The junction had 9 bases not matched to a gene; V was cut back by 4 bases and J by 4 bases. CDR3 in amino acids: CASSLRSGGSYNEQFF. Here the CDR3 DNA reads TGTGCCAGCAGCCTTCGGAGCGGGGGGTCGTACAATGAGCAGTTCTTC.

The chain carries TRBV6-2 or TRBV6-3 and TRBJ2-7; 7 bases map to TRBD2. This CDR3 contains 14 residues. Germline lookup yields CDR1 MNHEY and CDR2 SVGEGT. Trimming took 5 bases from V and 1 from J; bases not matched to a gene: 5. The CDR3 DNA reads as TGTGCCAGCAGTAGGGGAGCGGGATCCTACGAGCAGTACTTC. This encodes CASSRGAGSYEQYF.

The DNA of the CDR3 is TGTGCCACCAGTGATTTACATCAGGTTTTTAGCAATCAGCCCCAGCATTTT. This translates into CATSDLHQVFSNQPQHF. The chain couples TRBV24-1 to TRBJ1-5; the D is unclear. The length of the CDR3 is 17 residues. CDR1 KGHDR and CDR2 SFDVKD come from the germline V gene. V was pared by 1 base and J by 0 bases, with 12 bases between.

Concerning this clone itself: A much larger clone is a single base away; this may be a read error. The CDR3 region is CASSLRGTGELFF. Here the CDR3 DNA reads TGTGCCAGCAGTTTAAGGGGGACCGGGGAGCTGTTTTTT. The chain employs TRBV12-3 or TRBV12-4 and TRBJ2-2; possibly TRBD1 for D (6 bases). Between the trimmed V and J ends, which lost 2 bases and 5 bases, there was a span of 6 bases. The CDR3 length is 13 residues.

The CDR3 sequence is CASSLQAEKLFF. For the CDR3, the DNA is TGTGCCAGCAGCCTACAAGCGGAAAAACTGTTTTTT. The J gene is TRBJ1-4, the V gene TRBV7-2; no reliable D call. This CDR3 region has 12 residues. With 5 bases removed from V and 8 bases from J, the gap between germline ends came to 9 bases. Germline CDR1 and CDR2: SGHTA and FQGNSA.

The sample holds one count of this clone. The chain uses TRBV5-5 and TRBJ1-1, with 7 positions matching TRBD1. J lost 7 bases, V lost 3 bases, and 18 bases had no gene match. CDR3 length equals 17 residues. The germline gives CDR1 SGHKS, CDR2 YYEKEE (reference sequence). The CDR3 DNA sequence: TGTGCCAGCAGCTCAGAAACAGGGGCCAAGGGGAGGTTTGAAGCTTTCTTT. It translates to CASSSETGAKGRFEAFF.

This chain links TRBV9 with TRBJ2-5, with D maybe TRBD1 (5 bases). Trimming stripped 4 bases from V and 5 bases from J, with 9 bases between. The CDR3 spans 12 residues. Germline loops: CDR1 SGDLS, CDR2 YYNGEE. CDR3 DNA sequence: TGTGCCAGCAGCTCCCAGGGTGAGACCCAGTACTTC. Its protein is CASSSQGETQYF.

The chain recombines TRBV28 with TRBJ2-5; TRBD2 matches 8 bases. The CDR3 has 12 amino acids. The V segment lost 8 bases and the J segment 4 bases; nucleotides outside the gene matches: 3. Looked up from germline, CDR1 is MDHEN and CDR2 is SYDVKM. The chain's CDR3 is CASEGLAETQYF. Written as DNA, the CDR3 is TGTGCCAGCGAAGGACTAGCAGAGACCCAGTACTTC.

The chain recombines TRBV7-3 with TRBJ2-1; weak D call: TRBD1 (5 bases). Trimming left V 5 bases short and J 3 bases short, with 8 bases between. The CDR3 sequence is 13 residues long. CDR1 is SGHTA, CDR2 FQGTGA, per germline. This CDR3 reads CASSLDSYNEQFF. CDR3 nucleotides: TGTGCCAGCAGCCTCGACAGCTACAATGAGCAGTTCTTC.